The rows below give T cell receptor beta chains drawn from one sample of a study of T cells in Graves' hyperthyroidism and ophthalmopathy. TCRdb recomputed calls from the multiplex PCR reads with MiXCR, one row per CDR3 protein. The repertoire includes about 410,000 distinct CDR3 sequences, roughly 15% of them detected once, and around a fifth sits in the top ten. The specimen was blood. These receptors originate from a young woman with Graves' ophthalmopathy. CDR3s include the opening cysteine and the closing phenylalanine or tryptophan. A D gene is named only where the DNA matches it firmly. Only part of the rows carry a size: once, few, many, or a class if the clone is expanded.

V,size,J,D,DNA,CDR3
TRBV11-2,NA,TRBJ2-5,TRBD2,TGTGCCAGCAGCTCGCTGACTAGCGGTCAAGAGACCCAGTACTTC,CASSSLTSGQETQYF
TRBV27,many,TRBJ2-6,NA,TGTGCCAGCAGTTTACAGGGTGGTGGGAGGGCCAACGTCCTGACTTTC,CASSLQGGGRANVLTF
TRBV2,many,TRBJ1-2,NA,TGTGCCAGCAGACCCCCGCAGGGGCTGTATGGCTACACCTTC,CASRPPQGLYGYTF
TRBV30,many,TRBJ1-3,TRBD1,TGTGCCTGGAGTGAGGGACAGGTCTTGGACACCATATATTTT,CAWSEGQVLDTIYF
TRBV6-1,many,TRBJ2-2,NA,TGTGCCAGCAGCCCTCGTGGAGACACCGGGGAGCTGTTTTTT,CASSPRGDTGELFF
TRBV19,few,TRBJ2-2,NA,TGTGCCACCCAGGACATTAACACCGGGGAGCTGTTTTTT,CATQDINTGELFF
TRBV20-1,many,TRBJ2-7,NA,TGCAGTGCCTCCGGGACAATCTCCTACGAGCAGTACTTC,CSASGTISYEQYF
TRBV2,many,TRBJ2-1,NA,TGTGCCAGCAGGGACAACGGTCCCTACAATGAGCAGTTCTTC,CASRDNGPYNEQFF
TRBV9,few,TRBJ2-1,NA,TGTGCCAGCAGCGTAGCTGCCGTATTGTGGAATGAGCAGTTCTTC,CASSVAAVLWNEQFF
TRBV12-3/TRBV12-4,many,TRBJ2-1,NA,TGTGCCAGCAGGCGGGGGCCCGGCGACAATGAGCAGTTCTTC,CASRRGPGDNEQFF
TRBV20-1,many,TRBJ2-3,NA,TGCAGTGCTAGAGAGTTGGGACTTCTAGATACGCAGTATTTT,CSARELGLLDTQYF
TRBV5-1,few,TRBJ2-5,NA,TGCGCCAGCAGTCAGACTTTCCAAGAGACCCAGTACTTC,CASSQTFQETQYF
TRBV12-3/TRBV12-4,many,TRBJ1-2,NA,TGTGCCAGCAGTTTGCAGGAAGTCTATGGCTACACCTTC,CASSLQEVYGYTF
TRBV20-1,NA,TRBJ1-2,NA,TGCAGTGCCGAGGGGGGCTACACCTTC,CSAEGGYTF
TRBV29-1,few,TRBJ2-3,TRBD1,TGCAGCGTTGATACGACAGGGTTAAACTCAGATACGCAGTATTTT,CSVDTTGLNSDTQYF
TRBV28,once,TRBJ2-3,NA,TGCGTCAGCAGTTTAAGGGTTGTGGGGGGGCGAGGCACAGATACGCAGTATTTT,CVSSLRVVGGRGTDTQYF
TRBV5-5,NA,TRBJ1-2,NA,TGTGCCAGCAGCTTGGACAGACGGTTGAACTATGGCTACACCTTC,CASSLDRRLNYGYTF
TRBV5-1,many,TRBJ2-4,NA,TGCGCCAGCAGCTTGGGGACGCGAGCCAAAAACATTCAGTACTTC,CASSLGTRAKNIQYF
TRBV15,NA,TRBJ1-2,TRBD1,TGTGCCACCAGCAGAGATAAGGGGGCGCGGGTCTATGGCTACACCTTC,CATSRDKGARVYGYTF
TRBV6-5,NA,TRBJ1-1,NA,TGTGCCAGCAGTTACTTCCAGGGACACGCTGAAGCTTTCTTT,CASSYFQGHAEAFF
TRBV19,NA,TRBJ1-5,NA,TGTGCCAGTAGTATAGCCGGGCAACTGAGGCCCCAGCATTTT,CASSIAGQLRPQHF
TRBV20-1,NA,TRBJ2-5,NA,TGCAGTGCTTCCGGGACTGCAGAGACCCAGTACTTC,CSASGTAETQYF
TRBV5-8,few,TRBJ2-5,TRBD2,TGTGCCAGCAGGGGACTAGCGGGGGCACAACAAGAGACCCAGTACTTC,CASRGLAGAQQETQYF
TRBV10-3,NA,TRBJ1-3,NA,TGTGCCATCAGACCAGACAGGAGCTCTGGAAACACCATATATTTT,CAIRPDRSSGNTIYF
TRBV3-1,NA,TRBJ2-7,TRBD2,TGTGCCAGCAGCCCCGGACTAGCGGGGGCTAACGAGCAGTACTTC,CASSPGLAGANEQYF
TRBV19,few,TRBJ1-2,NA,TGTGCCACCGTCTCGGGGGGTAACTATGGCTACACCTTC,CATVSGGNYGYTF
TRBV7-2,many,TRBJ1-1,NA,TGTGCCAGCAGCTTAGACGAACTCCTCACTGAAGCTTTCTTT,CASSLDELLTEAFF
TRBV10-2,many,TRBJ2-7,NA,TGCGCCAGCAGTGATGTCGGGGTCCTCGAGCAGTACTTC,CASSDVGVLEQYF
TRBV19,NA,TRBJ2-6,NA,TGTGCCAGTAGTTCCCGAGGGCTCTCTGGGGCCAACGTCCTGACTTTC,CASSSRGLSGANVLTF
TRBV5-5,few,TRBJ2-7,NA,TGTGCCAGTAGTCCCTTCTCCGGGGAGCAGTACTTC,CASSPFSGEQYF
TRBV30,many,TRBJ2-2,NA,TGTGCCTGGAGTGCGCCGAGGCAGGTCTTTACCGGGGAGCTGTTTTTT,CAWSAPRQVFTGELFF
TRBV20-1,many,TRBJ2-1,TRBD2,TGCAGTGCCCAAGGACTAGCGGGGTTTCAGGAGCAGTTCTTC,CSAQGLAGFQEQFF
TRBV12-3/TRBV12-4,many,TRBJ2-1,NA,TGTGCCAGCAGTTTAGTTACTAGCCGCAACCAATACAATGAGCAGTTCTTC,CASSLVTSRNQYNEQFF
TRBV5-1,many,TRBJ1-1,NA,TGCGCCAGCAGCTTGGAAACTGAAGCTTTCTTT,CASSLETEAFF
TRBV4-2,NA,TRBJ2-7,TRBD1,TGTGCCAGCAGCCCCAACAGGGGATCCTACGAGCAGTACTTC,CASSPNRGSYEQYF
TRBV24-1,once,TRBJ2-1,NA,TGTGCCACCAGTGACTCAGGACGAGCTGGGGACAATGAGCAGTTCTTC,CATSDSGRAGDNEQFF
TRBV7-2,few,TRBJ2-6,NA,TGTGCCAGCAGCTTATCTCTGCTCCCTGGGGCCAACGTCCTGACTTTC,CASSLSLLPGANVLTF
TRBV24-1,many,TRBJ2-3,TRBD2,TGTGCCACCAGTTCCTATAGCGGGAACCCCACAGATACGCAGTATTTT,CATSSYSGNPTDTQYF
TRBV11-2,many,TRBJ1-6,NA,TGTGCCAGCAGCTTAGCCGGACAGTCCTATAATTCACCCCTCCACTTT,CASSLAGQSYNSPLHF
TRBV6-1,many,TRBJ1-2,NA,TGTGCCAGCAGTTGGACACTAGGCCATGGCTACACCTTC,CASSWTLGHGYTF
TRBV11-2,many,TRBJ1-6,TRBD1,TGTGCCAGCAGCTTAGAGACCCAAGCCGGGACAGGGGAGAGTTCACCCCTCCACTTT,CASSLETQAGTGESSPLHF
TRBV7-8,few,TRBJ2-5,TRBD1,TGTGCCAGCAGCTCGACGCCGGGACAGCGCAATAAAGAGACCCAGTACTTC,CASSSTPGQRNKETQYF
TRBV20-1,many,TRBJ1-2,NA,TGCAGTGCTAGAGATATAAGGGATAACTATGGCTACACCTTC,CSARDIRDNYGYTF
TRBV6-5,NA,TRBJ2-7,TRBD2,TGTGCCAGCAGTTACTCTGCTAGCGGGGGGATTGTGACCTACGAGCAGTACTTC,CASSYSASGGIVTYEQYF
TRBV19,NA,TRBJ1-1,NA,TGTGCCAGTAGTCCCCGACTGGAATTGAACACTGAAGCTTTCTTT,CASSPRLELNTEAFF
TRBV7-9,NA,TRBJ1-2,NA,TGTGCCAGCAGCTTAGAGGGGGGAACCTATGGCTACACCTTC,CASSLEGGTYGYTF
TRBV12-3/TRBV12-4,many,TRBJ2-1,NA,TGTGCCAGCAGTTTGAAGTGGGGCCGGGAGCAGTTCTTC,CASSLKWGREQFF
TRBV7-9,many,TRBJ1-2,NA,TGTGCCAGCAGCCCCGGGACCACAAAGGACTATGGCTACACCTTC,CASSPGTTKDYGYTF
TRBV2,many,TRBJ1-2,NA,TGTGCCAGCAGTTTACGGACGGATATTAACTATGGCTACACCTTC,CASSLRTDINYGYTF
TRBV7-3,many,TRBJ1-6,NA,TGTGCCAGCAGCGTGGGGGGGAGTGAGACCCTCCACTTT,CASSVGGSETLHF
TRBV20-1,NA,TRBJ2-7,TRBD2,TGCAGTGCCACTATGTCTAGCGGGAGGGCCTACGAGCAGTACTTC,CSATMSSGRAYEQYF
TRBV20-1,many,TRBJ2-5,TRBD2,TGCAGTGCTAGAGCCGACGGGGGGGCCGAGACCCAGTACTTC,CSARADGGAETQYF
TRBV6-1,few,TRBJ2-2,TRBD2,TGTGCCAGCAGTGAAGGGGTGGGACTAGGTTTATCTGGGGAGCTGTTTTTT,CASSEGVGLGLSGELFF
TRBV5-1,few,TRBJ1-2,NA,TGCGCCAGCAGCTTGGATGGGGGGCGAAGCTATGGCTACACCTTC,CASSLDGGRSYGYTF